This T cell receptor beta chain originates from a study of shared clonotypes between healthy human individuals. Clones were read by immunoSEQ multiplex PCR, and TCRdb kept only the in-frame ones, dropping some. Here the sample spans roughly 2 million clones, just under 95% being singletons. Only CD45RO-negative cells positively selected for CCR7 counted as naive CD8 cells, so terminally differentiated effector memory CD45RA+ cells were excluded. All donors were Caucasian adults living in Nashville, Tennessee. The source material was naive CD8+ T cells sorted from blood. The sequence was obtained from a young man in good health.

The DNA for the CDR3 is TGTGCCAGCAGTACCTCGGGGGGTGCGAGTCAGCCCCAGCATTTT. Encoded protein: CASSTSGGASQPQHF. The chain is built from TRBV27 and TRBJ1-5; D perhaps matches TRBD1 (5 bases). Trimming removed 5 bases from V and 6 bases from J, with 17 bases in between. CDR3 size: 15 residues. Germline V gene sequence: CDR1 MNHEY, CDR2 SMNVEV (reference sequence).